This T cell receptor (beta chain) derives from a study of blood T cell repertoires in COVID-19. Study-wide context: Both acute and convalescent COVID-19 samples were obtained from the United States, Italy and Spain. PBMCs, B-cell-depleted T cells, or T cells were the source of the cDNA or gDNA that made up the material.

The Seattle patients joined while their infection was active and were tracked longitudinally afterward. In the original processing: Amplified reference gene primers provided the basis for estimating nucleated cell counts. Produced via immunoSEQ multiplex PCR; TCRdb's table is partial and in-frame only. V and J calls and clone size are given by that table; D and trimming were obtained from the DNA. The profile shows hundreds of thousands of clones, 80% to 90% of them singletons. The V gene's germline CDR1 is SEHNR and CDR2 FQNEAQ (reference sequence). The CDR3 is 15 residues long. The V end was cut by 2 bases, the J end by 2 bases, with 11 bases between.

Source material: peripheral blood. This clonotype was obtained from a woman aged 45 to 65 with COVID-19, enrolled during active disease. The chain links TRBV7-9 to TRBJ2-3, with D uncertain. This CDR3 reads CASSLLALPTDTQYF. The CDR3, as DNA: TGTGCCAGCAGCTTACTGGCTTTACCCACAGATACGCAGTATTTT.